This T cell receptor beta chain comes out of a study of blood T cell repertoires in COVID-19. Background on the study: Acute and convalescent COVID-19 samples came from the United States, Italy and Spain.

TCRdb's table, derived via immunoSEQ multiplex PCR, lists solely in-frame clones and lacks some. The sample carries around 400,000 clones, roughly 80% recorded once. Trimming shortened V by 0 bases and J by 11 bases, and 20 bases separated the two germline ends. The V gene's germline CDR1 is SGDLS and CDR2 YYNGEE. The CDR3 is made up of 15 amino acids. The participants were between roughly 18 and 100 years old and came from about two dozen US areas. Grouping used clinical history reported by participants in a survey and questionnaire. Cohort 3 recovery required two negative PCRs, clearance, or symptom resolution.

The V gene is TRBV9, the J gene TRBJ1-1; no clear D gene. The material sequenced was PBMCs or T cells enriched from blood (not recorded which). This clonotype originated in a woman between 45 and 60 years old who had recovered from COVID-19. CDR3 nucleotides: TGTGCCAGCAGCGTAGCGGCGGGGAGTCCTTTACGGGCTTTCTTT. Protein product: CASSVAAGSPLRAFF.